This is a list of T cell receptor beta chains from one sample in a study of beta chain features in type 1 diabetes. Libraries were prepared by immunoSEQ multiplex PCR; TCRdb keeps only in-frame clonotypes and omits some of them. This table holds about 410,000 clones, around 13% found once. The sample comprised naive CD4+ T cells from blood. These receptors all come from a man aged 25-45 years in good health. Each CDR3 is given with its conserved first and last residue. A D gene is named only where the DNA matches it firmly. Clone size appears in some rows only: once, few, many, or a class for an expanded clone.

V	D	J	size	DNA	CDR3
TRBV9	-	TRBJ2-1	-	TGTGCCAGCAGCGTAGGGGGGAGGATATACAATGAGCAGTTCTTC	CASSVGGRIYNEQFF
TRBV9	TRBD1	TRBJ2-7	few	TGTGCCAGCAGCGCCGGGACAGTAGGTGTCTACGAGCAGTACTTC	CASSAGTVGVYEQYF
TRBV28	TRBD1	TRBJ2-7	-	TGTGCCAGCAGTACCAGGGACAGGGGGCACCACGAGCAGTACTTC	CASSTRDRGHHEQYF
TRBV7-2	TRBD2	TRBJ2-1	-	TGTGCCAGCAGCTTACAGATAGGGACTAGCGGTAATGAGCAGTTCTTC	CASSLQIGTSGNEQFF
TRBV7-9	TRBD2	TRBJ2-1	few	TGTGCCAGCACCCCGTTGGGTAGCGGGAGGGCCGAGTCCTACAATGAGCAGTTCTTC	CASTPLGSGRAESYNEQFF
TRBV30	-	TRBJ2-2	few	TGTGCCTGGAGTGTACACCGACCCGGGGAGCTGTTTTTT	CAWSVHRPGELFF
TRBV19	TRBD2	TRBJ2-5	-	TGTGCCAGTAGTATAGGCAGGGGACTAGCGGAAGAGACCCAGTACTTC	CASSIGRGLAEETQYF
TRBV5-1	TRBD2	TRBJ2-2	-	TGCGCCAGCAGCTTGGATCCAGCGGGAGTCGACACCGGGGAGCTGTTTTTT	CASSLDPAGVDTGELFF
TRBV7-3	TRBD2	TRBJ2-1	-	TGTGCCAGCAGCTTAGGTAGCGGGAGTTACAATGAGCAGTTCTTC	CASSLGSGSYNEQFF
TRBV29-1	TRBD2	TRBJ2-3	many	TGCAGCGTTGCGGCGGGGGGCACAGATACGCAGTATTTT	CSVAAGGTDTQYF
TRBV4-3	-	TRBJ2-5	few	TGCGCCAGCAGCCAATCAGGGAGGGAGACCCAGTACTTC	CASSQSGRETQYF
TRBV5-1	TRBD1	TRBJ2-5	few	TGCGCCAGCAGCTTGGCTCCACAGGGGGCAGGAGAGACCCAGTACTTC	CASSLAPQGAGETQYF
TRBV20-1	-	TRBJ2-7	-	TGCAGTGCTAGATTGGTCTACGAGCAGTACTTC	CSARLVYEQYF
TRBV11-2	TRBD2	TRBJ2-3	-	TGTGCCAGCAGCCGAGGGACTACGAACACAGATACGCAGTATTTT	CASSRGTTNTDTQYF
TRBV9	-	TRBJ2-3	few	TGTGCCAGCAGCGTAGCCAGGGGCACAGATACGCAGTATTTT	CASSVARGTDTQYF
TRBV7-3	-	TRBJ2-1	few	TGTGCCAGCAGCCTACGGGCTATAGAGCAGTTCTTC	CASSLRAIEQFF
TRBV7-2	-	TRBJ2-7	-	TGTGCCAGCAGCCGTCCGCAATACGAGCAGTACTTC	CASSRPQYEQYF
TRBV9	TRBD1	TRBJ2-1	few	TGTGCCAGCAGCGTAGTTTGGGGACAGGAAGGAGTTAGGCCCAATGAGCAGTTCTTC	CASSVVWGQEGVRPNEQFF
TRBV29-1	-	TRBJ1-3	few	TGCAGCGTGAACCCGAGTGGAAACACCATATATTTT	CSVNPSGNTIYF
TRBV6-6	-	TRBJ1-1	-	TGTGCCAGCACAACGACCGGGACATTCAACACTGAAGCTTTCTTT	CASTTTGTFNTEAFF
TRBV7-3	TRBD2	TRBJ2-3	few	TGTGCCAGCAGCTTTCTAGCGGGGAGCACAGATACGCAGTATTTT	CASSFLAGSTDTQYF
TRBV7-9	-	TRBJ2-5	few	TGTGCCAGCAGCCTGGGGATCGGGACGAAAGAGACCCAGTACTTC	CASSLGIGTKETQYF
TRBV25-1	-	TRBJ2-7	few	TGTGCCAGCAGTGAAACAGGGCTTTACGAGCAGTACTTC	CASSETGLYEQYF
TRBV28	TRBD1	TRBJ1-2	-	TGTGCCAGCAGTTTATTTTTCTGGCGGGACAGAAACTATGGCTACACCTTC	CASSLFFWRDRNYGYTF
TRBV7-2	-	TRBJ2-2	-	TGTGCCAGCATCCCCCGGGCGGGGATGACCGGGGAGCTGTTTTTT	CASIPRAGMTGELFF
TRBV7-6	TRBD1	TRBJ2-5	once	TGTGCCAGCAGCTTTGGGGACAGGGAAGAGACCCAGTACTTC	CASSFGDREETQYF
TRBV5-6	-	TRBJ2-4	-	TGTGCCAGCAGCCCCCGACTAGCCAAAAACATTCAGTACTTC	CASSPRLAKNIQYF
TRBV4-1	-	TRBJ1-2	few	TGCGCCAGCAGCCAAGATCGGGCTTCCTATGGCTACACCTTC	CASSQDRASYGYTF
TRBV7-2	-	TRBJ2-1	few	TGTGCCAGCAGCTTAGTATCCGGGACAACCTACAATGAGCAGTTCTTC	CASSLVSGTTYNEQFF
TRBV29-1	TRBD2	TRBJ2-3	few	TGCAGCGTAGGAGGGACTAGCGTGGTCACAGATACGCAGTATTTT	CSVGGTSVVTDTQYF
TRBV9	TRBD2	TRBJ2-5	-	TGTGCCAGCAGCGTCGGGAGGGTTAGCGAGACCCAGTACTTC	CASSVGRVSETQYF
TRBV7-2	-	TRBJ1-2	few	TGTGCCAGCAGCTTAATGGGCTATGGCTACACCTTC	CASSLMGYGYTF
TRBV4-2	TRBD2	TRBJ2-3	few	TGTGCCAGCAGCCAAGTTAGGCACGGGAGGGAGACAGATACGCAGTATTTT	CASSQVRHGRETDTQYF
TRBV7-2	TRBD2	TRBJ2-1	-	TGTGCCAGCAGCCGCGGGACTAGCAAGGACAATGAGCAGTTCTTC	CASSRGTSKDNEQFF
TRBV29-1	-	TRBJ2-4	few	TGCAGCGTTTCAGGACTAGCCAAAAACATTCAGTACTTC	CSVSGLAKNIQYF
TRBV7-9	-	TRBJ2-4	few	TGTGCCAGCACTCAAGCCGGTCGGACCGAAAACATTCAGTACTTC	CASTQAGRTENIQYF
TRBV5-6	-	TRBJ1-2	few	TGTGCCAGCGGCCGTAACTATGGCTACACCTTC	CASGRNYGYTF
TRBV20-1	-	TRBJ1-2	few	TGCAGTGTGGGGCGGGGTAACGGCTACACCTTC	CSVGRGNGYTF
TRBV5-1	-	TRBJ1-2	once	TGCGCCAGCAGCTTCCAACAGACTAACTATGGCTACACCTTC	CASSFQQTNYGYTF
TRBV7-9	-	TRBJ2-2	few	TGTGCCAGCAGCTTAATAACGCTGCAACACGGGGAGCTGTTTTTT	CASSLITLQHGELFF
TRBV7-2	TRBD2	TRBJ2-7	-	TGTGCCAGCAGCTTAAGCGGGGGTTCCTACGAGCAGTACTTC	CASSLSGGSYEQYF
TRBV14	-	TRBJ2-5	few	TGTGCCAGCAGCCAAATAACGGGATTCCAAGAGACCCAGTACTTC	CASSQITGFQETQYF
TRBV10-3	TRBD1	TRBJ2-1	-	TGTGCCATCACAGGGGGCAATGAGCAGTTCTTC	CAITGGNEQFF
TRBV29-1	-	TRBJ2-1	few	TGCAGCGTTGCGGTGAACATTGAGCAGTTCTTC	CSVAVNIEQFF
TRBV18	-	TRBJ2-2	-	TGTGCCAGCTCACCGGGGGGACCCCCAACCGGGGAGCTGTTTTTT	CASSPGGPPTGELFF
TRBV29-1	-	TRBJ2-1	-	TGCAGCGTCGAATCCAAACTCGACAATGAGCAGTTCTTC	CSVESKLDNEQFF
TRBV5-1	TRBD2	TRBJ2-7	-	TGCGCCAGCAGCTTGGATTCTAGCGGGGGCTCCTACGAGCAGTACTTC	CASSLDSSGGSYEQYF
TRBV19	TRBD1	TRBJ2-7	few	TGTGCCAGTAGTGTAACAGGGGGCTACGAGCAGTACTTC	CASSVTGGYEQYF
TRBV5-6	TRBD2	TRBJ2-3	-	TGTGCCAGCAGCCGAGGACTAGCGGGGACGTTATCAGATACGCAGTATTTT	CASSRGLAGTLSDTQYF
TRBV9	-	TRBJ2-3	few	TGTGCCAGCAGCGTAGAAGCGGGCCTCAGCACAGATACGCAGTATTTT	CASSVEAGLSTDTQYF
TRBV2	-	TRBJ1-2	-	TGTGCCACGCGGAGGGATACGGCCAGCGCGGGCTACACCTTC	CATRRDTASAGYTF
TRBV15	TRBD2	TRBJ2-1	-	TGTGCCACCAGCATTAATCTAGCGGGGACCTACAATGAGCAGTTCTTC	CATSINLAGTYNEQFF
TRBV15	TRBD2	TRBJ2-3	-	TGTGCCACCAGCAGGACCAAAGCGGGAGCGGGCACAGATACGCAGTATTTT	CATSRTKAGAGTDTQYF
TRBV4-3	-	TRBJ1-3	-	TGCGCCAGCAGCCAAGATCGTGGCAACACCATATATTTT	CASSQDRGNTIYF
TRBV11-2	-	TRBJ2-7	once	TGTGCCAGCAGCTTAGATAGCGGACTCCTGTCCTACGAGCAGTACTTC	CASSLDSGLLSYEQYF
TRBV30	-	TRBJ1-2	-	TGTGCCTGGAGTGTACGGGTCCCTAACTATGGCTACACCTTC	CAWSVRVPNYGYTF
TRBV19	-	TRBJ2-1	-	TGTGCCAGTAGCCATCCAAGCGGGTCCTACAATGAGCAGTTCTTC	CASSHPSGSYNEQFF
TRBV9	-	TRBJ1-3	few	TGTGCCAGCAGCGTAGAGCCCCAGGACTTATTTCCACTCTCTGGAAACACCATATATTTT	CASSVEPQDLFPLSGNTIYF
TRBV2	-	TRBJ2-1	-	TGTGCCAGCAGACAGGGTAATGAGCAGTTCTTC	CASRQGNEQFF
TRBV6-1	TRBD1	TRBJ1-2	few	TGTGCCAGCCAGCGGGACAGGGGACCACTCTATGGCTACACCTTC	CASQRDRGPLYGYTF